Listed below are T cell receptor beta chains from one sample, sequenced in a study of shared clonotypes between healthy human individuals. TCRdb keeps only in-frame clones here, not all; method: immunoSEQ multiplex PCR. Of fewer than 1.8 million clones detected, 98% to 99% appear once; the ten largest clones hold about 0.34%. Sequencing was done on a sample of naive CD4+ T cells sorted from blood. These receptor sequences come from a man aged 25-40 years in good health. The CDR3 runs from the conserved cysteine through the conserved F or W. The D gene is left open where the match is weak.

TRBV29-1	12	.	TRBJ1-1	CSVGRANTEAFF	TGCAGCGTTGGCAGGGCGAACACTGAAGCTTTCTTT
TRBV19	18	.	TRBJ1-5	CASSIQRGRERGNQPQHF	TGTGCCAGTAGTATACAGAGGGGCAGGGAACGAGGTAATCAGCCCCAGCATTTT
TRBV9	15	TRBD2	TRBJ2-5	CASSESSGRAETQYF	TGTGCCAGCAGCGAATCTAGCGGGAGGGCTGAGACCCAGTACTTC
TRBV30	12	TRBD1	TRBJ2-7	CAWRDRDYEQYF	TGTGCCTGGAGGGACAGGGACTACGAGCAGTACTTC
TRBV6-6	15	TRBD1	TRBJ2-7	CASSSPGQGNYEQYF	TGTGCCAGCAGTTCTCCCGGACAGGGTAACTACGAGCAGTACTTC
TRBV28	13	.	TRBJ2-5	CASSEAGKETQYF	TGTGCCAGCAGTGAGGCAGGGAAAGAGACCCAGTACTTC
TRBV5-1	15	TRBD1	TRBJ2-7	CASSLVGQGDHEQYF	TGCGCCAGCAGCTTGGTTGGACAGGGGGACCACGAGCAGTACTTC
TRBV5-1	14	TRBD1	TRBJ2-7	CASSTGTATYEQYF	TGCGCCAGCAGTACCGGGACAGCGACCTACGAGCAGTACTTC
TRBV5-6	14	.	TRBJ2-2	CASSYGRNTGELFF	TGTGCCAGCAGCTATGGGCGGAACACCGGGGAGCTGTTTTTT
TRBV18	16	.	TRBJ2-4	CASSPMGGNGKNIQYF	TGTGCCAGCTCACCAATGGGCGGGAACGGCAAAAACATTCAGTACTTC
TRBV6-1	14	.	TRBJ1-5	CASTGDTSYQPQHF	TGTGCCAGCACCGGAGACACCTCATATCAGCCCCAGCATTTT
TRBV10-3	13	.	TRBJ2-2	CASYDSLAGELFF	TGTGCCAGCTACGACAGTCTGGCCGGGGAGCTGTTTTTT
TRBV23-1	14	.	TRBJ2-5	CASTLRGHQETQYF	TGCGCCAGCACGTTAAGGGGACACCAAGAGACCCAGTACTTC
TRBV9	15	.	TRBJ1-3	CASSVDDVAANTIYF	TGTGCCAGCAGCGTAGATGACGTGGCTGCAAACACCATATATTTT
TRBV12-2	16	.	TRBJ2-7	CASRPPWRSGADEQYF	TGTGCAAGTCGCCCCCCTTGGCGGAGCGGCGCCGACGAGCAGTACTTC
TRBV6-6	12	TRBD1	TRBJ2-7	CAIRTGTKEQYF	TGTGCCATCCGGACAGGGACCAAAGAGCAGTACTTC
TRBV11-1	14	.	TRBJ1-1	CASTPYWGTDEAFF	TGTGCCAGCACCCCCTACTGGGGCACAGACGAAGCTTTCTTT
TRBV5-1	16	TRBD2	TRBJ2-1	CASSLGPAGASGEQFF	TGCGCCAGCAGCTTGGGACCAGCGGGAGCTAGCGGTGAGCAGTTCTTC
TRBV5-4	14	.	TRBJ2-5	CASSLAGVQETQYF	TGTGCCAGCAGCTTGGCGGGAGTCCAAGAGACCCAGTACTTC
TRBV5-1	14	.	TRBJ2-3	CASSLAGSTDTQYF	TGCGCCAGCAGCTTGGCAGGTAGCACAGATACGCAGTATTTT